The next 5 T cell receptor beta chains were all read from a single sample in a study of T cells after yellow fever vaccination. Using its own MiXCR run on the 5' RACE reads, TCRdb lists one record per CDR3 protein. The sample has 250,000 to 350,000 distinct CDR3 sequences; around 7% are singletons. Sequencing was performed on PBMCs, taken about 49 days after the first yellow fever vaccination. The source of these receptors is a man aged 18-30 years who received the YFV17D yellow fever vaccine.

This clonotype was seen a handful of times. DNA of the CDR3: TGCGCCAGCAGCCAAGCGGGGCCCGCTAACTGGGGATATGGCTACACCTTC. Amino acids: CASSQAGPANWGYGYTF. This chain uses TRBV4-3 with TRBJ1-2, with TRBD1 as a possible D gene (5 bases). This CDR3 contains 17 residues. From germline, CDR1 is LGHNA and CDR2 YSLEER. V gave up 1 base and J gave up 5 bases, with 20 bases separating them.

The V gene is TRBV12-3 or TRBV12-4, the J gene TRBJ2-5, with 7 nucleotides matching TRBD1. The ends lost 7 bases at V and 2 bases at J; junction bases unmatched: 10. CDR3 length: 15 amino acids. The CDR3, as DNA: TGTGCCAGCAAACAGACAGGGCTAGCTCAAGAGACCCAGTACTTC. Its protein product is CASKQTGLAQETQYF.

The V gene is TRBV12-3 or TRBV12-4, the J gene TRBJ2-1; D not resolved. V was pared by 7 bases and J by 4 bases, with 8 bases between. The CDR3 is 12 residues long. The CDR3 DNA sequence: TGTGCCAGCACCTACGGGTACAATGAGCAGTTCTTC. The encoded protein is CASTYGYNEQFF.

This clonotype was observed a handful of times. The chain recombines TRBV7-3 with TRBJ2-2; 8 bases match TRBD1. V was clipped by 5 bases and J by 4 bases; unmatched bases: 3. CDR1 and CDR2 (germline): SGHTA, FQGTGA. This CDR3 contains 14 residues. The CDR3 DNA reads as TGTGCCAGCAGCCAGACAGGGGTCACCGGGGAGCTGTTTTTT. This gives the protein CASSQTGVTGELFF.

This clonotype was observed a single time. The CDR3 carries no conserved terminal phenylalanine or tryptophan, so it likely arises from a read error. The rearrangement joins TRBV4-1 to TRBJ2-1, with TRBD2 identical over 8 bases. CDR3 length equals 17 residues. Per the germline V gene, CDR1 is MGHRA and CDR2 is YSYEKL. J gave up 0 bases and V 3 bases, and 7 bases lay outside the gene matches. The CDR3: CASSHIERGSSYNEQFS. CDR3 bases: TGCGCCAGCAGCCACATCGAGCGGGGGAGCTCCTACAATGAGCAGTTCTCC.